A single sample is the source of the 29 T cell receptor beta chains below, sequenced in a study of blood T cell repertoires in COVID-19. Using immunoSEQ multiplex PCR, the repertoire was profiled, and TCRdb retains in-frame clones only, with some absent. Among a few hundred thousand clones, under 90% were seen once, and the ten largest hold around 4.1%. Sequencing was performed on PBMCs or T cells enriched from blood (not recorded which). The receptors derive from a young man with acute COVID-19.

The rearrangement joins TRBV24-1 to TRBJ1-4; 9 positions match TRBD1. The CDR3 runs 15 residues. Trimming removed 3 bases from V and 8 bases from J; junction bases left unmatched: 6. CDR1 KGHDR and CDR2 SFDVKD come from the germline V gene. DNA of the CDR3: TGTGCCACCAGTGATCCCGGGACAGGGCCCGAAAAACTGTTTTTT. Translation: CATSDPGTGPEKLFF.

This chain links TRBV28 with TRBJ1-5; unclear D gene. CDR1 MDHEN and CDR2 SYDVKM come from the germline V gene. CDR3 length: 17 residues. V lost 2 bases and J lost 1, with 15 bases in between. The CDR3 loop is CASSLSSVPRSNQPQHF. CDR3 in DNA: TGTGCCAGCAGTTTAAGTTCGGTTCCCCGAAGCAATCAGCCCCAGCATTTT.

J is TRBJ1-6 and V is TRBV30, with D uncertain. V dropped 1 base and J dropped 3 bases, with 13 bases sitting between them. From germline, CDR1 is GTSNPN and CDR2 SVGIG (reference sequence). This CDR3 comprises 16 residues. Here the CDR3 DNA reads TGTGCCTGGAGTGAAAAGCGTTCCGACTATAATTCACCCCTCCACTTT. Translated: CAWSEKRSDYNSPLHF.

The chain joins TRBV9 to TRBJ2-2; 7 nucleotides align to TRBD1. Germline CDR1 SGDLS, CDR2 YYNGEE. The junction had 12 bases not matched to a gene; V was cut back by 3 bases and J by 7 bases. This CDR3 has 16 amino acids. The CDR3 loop reads CASSGRTGRVGGELFF. The CDR3 nucleotides read TGTGCCAGCAGCGGCCGGACAGGAAGGGTAGGCGGGGAGCTGTTTTTT.

The DNA for the CDR3 is TGTGCCAGCACCCGACTAGCGAACACAGATACGCAGTATTTT. Its translation is CASTRLANTDTQYF. J is TRBJ2-3 and V is TRBV6-5; 8 bases are a match to TRBD2. V dropped 7 bases and J dropped 2; count of bases not matched to a gene: 5. CDR3 size: 14 residues. Germline V lookup: CDR1 MNHEY, CDR2 SVGAGI.

The chain has TRBV5-6 and TRBJ1-2, with 11 bases lining up with TRBD1. CDR1 and CDR2 (germline): SGHDT, YYEEEE. The V gene end was trimmed by 4 bases and the J gene end by 3 bases; junction bases not matched to a gene: 8. CDR3 size: 16 residues. The CDR3 DNA reads TGTGCCAGCAGCACATCCGGGACAGGGGGACACTATGGCTACACCTTC. Protein product: CASSTSGTGGHYGYTF.

The chain carries TRBV21-1 and TRBJ2-1; the table's D call of TRBD2 was not tested on the DNA. TRBV21-1 is classified as a pseudogene. CDR3 length equals 19 residues. The CDR3 DNA follows: TGTGCCAGCAGCATCACCGGGACTAGCGGGGATAGCTCCTACAATGAGCAGTTCTTC. Translation: CASSITGTSGDSSYNEQFF.

The chain uses TRBV19 and TRBJ2-2, with a tentative D call TRBD2 (6 bases). From germline, CDR1 is LNHDA and CDR2 SQIVND (reference sequence). The CDR3 length is 17 residues. Trimming took 0 bases from V and 1 from J, leaving 12 bases between them. The CDR3 here is CASSIEPTSKNTGELFF. CDR3 sequence (DNA): TGTGCCAGTAGTATAGAACCCACTAGCAAGAACACCGGGGAGCTGTTTTTT. The complete variable domain, with remaining parts taken from reference TRBV19 and TRBJ2-2, reads DGGITQSPKYLFRKEGQNVTLSCEQNLNHDAMYWYRQDPGQGLRLIYYSQIVNDFQKGDIAEGYSVSREKKESFPLTVTSAQKNPTAFYLCASSIEPTSKNTGELFFGEGSRLTVL.

In its sample, this clone was seen once. The V and J genes are TRBV5-1 and TRBJ1-1; D may be TRBD1 (6 bases). V was clipped by 8 bases and J by 0 bases, with 11 bases between them. Germline CDR1 is SGHRS and CDR2 is YFSETQ. This CDR3 comprises 13 residues. The CDR3 DNA sequence: TGCGCCAGTAGACAGGCCATGAACACTGAAGCTTTCTTT. Its translation: CASRQAMNTEAFF.

The rearrangement links TRBV6-5 to TRBJ1-6, with D possibly matching TRBD1 (6 bases). The CDR3 covers 15 residues. Per the germline V gene, CDR1 is MNHEY and CDR2 is SVGAGI. V lost 5 bases, J lost 12 bases, and 20 bases lay in between. Here the CDR3 DNA reads TGTGCCAGCAGTCAGGGGCGGGGGCTGGGTTTACCCCTCCACTTT. Its translation is CASSQGRGLGLPLHF.

The chain recombines TRBV30 with TRBJ1-3; 8 nucleotides agree with TRBD1. With V trimmed by 2 bases and J by 1 base, 1 base remained unmatched. Germline V gives CDR1 GTSNPN, CDR2 SVGIG (reference sequence). The CDR3 runs to 14 residues. The CDR3 nucleotides are TGTGCCTGGAGTCGGACAGGGTCTGGAAACACCATATATTTT. The encoded protein is CAWSRTGSGNTIYF.

This rearrangement joins TRBV12-3 or TRBV12-4 to TRBJ1-1; 7 bases are a match to TRBD1. The CDR3 is 13 amino acids. With 11 bases clipped from V and 5 bases from J, the junction kept 11 bases outside the gene matches. This CDR3 reads CAGNRGGGTEAFF. CDR3 bases: TGTGCCGGGAACAGGGGTGGGGGGACTGAAGCTTTCTTT.

The chain couples TRBV19 to TRBJ1-1; D gene unclear. Germline CDR1 is LNHDA and CDR2 is SQIVND (reference sequence). V was clipped by 7 bases and J by 2 bases, with 11 bases between them. The CDR3 has 13 amino acids. This CDR3 reads CASTKVSNTEAFF. The DNA for the CDR3 is TGTGCCAGTACTAAAGTGTCTAACACTGAAGCTTTCTTT.

The rearrangement uses TRBV3-1 (or the pseudogene TRBV3-2) and TRBJ2-1, with TRBD2 matching 10 bases. Germline CDR1 and CDR2: LGHDT and YNNKEL (reference sequence). The CDR3 length is 16 residues. Germline trimming cut 5 bases from V and 3 bases from J; bases unmatched to any gene: 7. The CDR3 protein is CASSSIAGGFYNEQFF. The CDR3 nucleotides are TGTGCCAGCAGCTCCATAGCGGGGGGATTCTACAATGAGCAGTTCTTC.

V and J are TRBV30 and TRBJ1-2; D gene ambiguous. The CDR3 has 14 residues. From germline, CDR1 is GTSNPN and CDR2 SVGIG (reference sequence). V lost 0 bases, J lost 5 bases, and 13 bases lay in between. The CDR3 loop reads CAWSVVGQAYGYTF. The CDR3 coding sequence is TGTGCCTGGAGTGTAGTGGGCCAGGCTTATGGCTACACCTTC.

The V and J genes are TRBV3-1 (or the pseudogene TRBV3-2) and TRBJ2-1; the D is unclear. Per the germline V gene, CDR1 is LGHDT and CDR2 is YNNKEL (reference sequence). This CDR3 comprises 12 residues. V lost 3 bases and J lost 5, with 5 bases in between. The CDR3: CASSHCHNEQFF. The CDR3 DNA is TGTGCCAGCAGCCACTGTCACAATGAGCAGTTCTTC.

The chain couples TRBV28 to TRBJ1-1; unclear D gene. V gave up 3 bases and J gave up 5 bases, with 4 bases separating them. The germline V gene encodes CDR1 MDHEN and CDR2 SYDVKM. This CDR3 region has 11 residues. CDR3 protein: CASSLRTEAFF. Written as DNA, the CDR3 is TGTGCCAGCAGTTTGAGAACTGAAGCTTTCTTT.

The chain carries TRBV19 and TRBJ1-2, with 8 bases aligning to TRBD1. The CDR3 length is 15 residues. The junction had 10 bases not matched to a gene; V was cut back by 7 bases and J by 3 bases. Per germline, CDR1 LNHDA and CDR2 SQIVND (reference sequence). Here the CDR3 reads CASTSPGQGDYGYTF. The CDR3 nucleotides are TGTGCCAGTACTAGTCCCGGACAGGGTGACTATGGCTACACCTTC.

The V call is TRBV9, the J call TRBJ1-3; 7 nucleotides agree with TRBD1. This CDR3 is built from 16 residues. The J segment lost 0 bases and the V segment lost 4 bases, leaving 7 bases of the junction unmatched. From germline, CDR1 is SGDLS and CDR2 YYNGEE. The chain's CDR3 is CASSPIRTGSGNTIYF. The CDR3 bases are TGTGCCAGCAGCCCGATCCGGACAGGCTCTGGAAACACCATATATTTT.

The chain carries TRBV7-9 and TRBJ2-6; D not certain. The CDR3 length is 13 residues. In germline, CDR1 is SEHNR, CDR2 FQNEAQ (reference sequence). V lost 5 bases, J lost 1 base, and 3 bases lay in between. This chain's CDR3 is CASSRSGANVLTF. In DNA form, the CDR3 reads TGTGCCAGCAGCCGTTCTGGGGCCAACGTCCTGACTTTC.

This chain joins TRBV9 and TRBJ2-2, with 8 nucleotides matching TRBD2. The CDR3 totals 14 residues. V was clipped by 8 bases and J by 5 bases; unmatched bases: 8. Germline CDR1 reads SGDLS; CDR2 reads YYNGEE. This chain's CDR3 is CASKRGPATGELFF. As DNA, the CDR3 is TGTGCCAGTAAGCGGGGGCCCGCGACCGGGGAGCTGTTTTTT.

The chain joins TRBV19 to TRBJ2-1; TRBD2 matches 9 bases. CDR1 is LNHDA, CDR2 SQIVND, per germline (reference sequence). This CDR3 is 13 amino acids long. Losses at the gene ends were 7 bases for V and 7 bases for J; bases not matched to a gene: 5. CDR3 DNA sequence: TGTGCCAGTATTGGCGGGAGGGGGAATGAGCAGTTCTTC. This sequence encodes CASIGGRGNEQFF.

This sequence joins TRBV28 and TRBJ1-5; 7 nucleotides line up with TRBD1. Germline trimming cut 11 bases from V and 0 bases from J; bases unmatched to any gene: 13. The CDR3 consists of 16 residues. Germline V CDR1 and CDR2: MDHEN, SYDVKM. Here the CDR3 reads CAGRTVTGLSNQPQHF. The CDR3 DNA is TGTGCCGGTCGAACGGTGACAGGGCTTAGCAATCAGCCCCAGCATTTT. The full variable domain, rest sourced from reference TRBV28 and TRBJ1-5, is DVKVTQSSRYLVKRTGEKVFLECVQDMDHENMFWYRQDPGLGLRLIYFSYDVKMKEKGDIPEGYSVSREKKERFSLILESASTNQTSMYLCAGRTVTGLSNQPQHFGDGTRLSIL.

The chain uses TRBV28 and TRBJ2-3; no reliable D call. Germline lookup yields CDR1 MDHEN and CDR2 SYDVKM. Trimming left V 5 bases short and J 5 bases short, with 8 bases between. The CDR3 length is 12 residues. The CDR3 loop reads CASSPPRDTQYF. CDR3 sequence (DNA): TGTGCCAGCAGTCCACCGCGAGATACGCAGTATTTT.

In its sample, this clone was seen a few times. This chain uses TRBV27 with TRBJ1-5; D possibly corresponds to TRBD1 (5 bases). The CDR3 length is 12 residues. The ends were cut back, 4 bases at V and 4 bases at J, with 5 bases in the middle. Germline CDR1 reads MNHEY; CDR2 reads SMNVEV (reference sequence). CDR3 region: CASSSGNQPQHF. The DNA for the CDR3 is TGTGCCAGCAGTTCAGGGAATCAGCCCCAGCATTTT.

CDR3 residues: CATSRDYTQGTEAFF. CDR3 nucleotides: TGTGCCACCAGCAGAGACTACACTCAGGGCACTGAAGCTTTCTTT. This chain connects TRBV15 to TRBJ1-1, with D perhaps matching TRBD1 (5 bases). The CDR3 totals 15 residues. V gave up 0 bases and J gave up 4 bases, with 12 bases separating them. Germline V CDR1 and CDR2: LNHNV, YYDKDF (reference sequence).

This clone was counted between two and nine times. The chain recombines TRBV24-1 with TRBJ2-1, with D perhaps TRBD2 (6 bases). CDR3 size: 14 residues. The V end was cut by 3 bases, the J end by 6 bases, with 11 bases between. The germline gives CDR1 KGHDR, CDR2 SFDVKD. In nucleotides, the CDR3 is TGTGCCACCAGTGATCCTTCCGGGGGCAATGAGCAGTTCTTC. Its protein product is CATSDPSGGNEQFF.

The chain carries TRBV11-2 and TRBJ2-1, with a possible D match to TRBD1 (5 bases). Germline V lookup: CDR1 SGHAT, CDR2 FQNNGV. The CDR3 contains 14 residues. Trimming took 5 bases from V and 4 from J, leaving 12 bases between them. The CDR3 region has the DNA TGTGCCAGCAGCATCCGACAGATGTACAATGAGCAGTTCTTC. This gives the protein CASSIRQMYNEQFF.

V gene TRBV3-1 (or the pseudogene TRBV3-2) combines with J gene TRBJ1-5, with D perhaps matching TRBD1 (6 bases). Between the trimmed V and J ends, which lost 4 bases and 3 bases, there was a span of 10 bases. Germline CDR1 is LGHDT and CDR2 is YNNKEL (reference sequence). This CDR3 spans 14 amino acids. This chain's CDR3 is CASSRGQYNQPQHF. The CDR3 nucleotides read TGTGCCAGCAGCCGCGGACAGTACAATCAGCCCCAGCATTTT.